These 11 T cell receptor beta chains came from one sample sequenced in a study of blood T cell repertoires in COVID-19 (dated by TCRdb to about 2020). Library preparation was by the immunoSEQ multiplex PCR assay. TCRdb stores this immuneACCESS table with in-frame sequences only. Part of the clones is absent; in the studies checked, under half of the shortfall reflects unresolved V genes, and no reason is known for the rest. The sample records approximately 70,000 clones, more than 75% of which are singletons. The top ten hold approximately 19% of the sample. Specimen: peripheral blood. The receptors were gathered from a human donor in a cohort sampled during active COVID-19.

The gene calls are TRBV11-3 and TRBJ2-1; 13 bases map to TRBD2. The CDR3 spans 16 residues. Germline V gives CDR1 SGHNT, CDR2 YENEEA. J lost 4 bases, V lost 4 bases, and 4 bases had no gene match. This CDR3 is CASSSGLAGAYNEQFF. DNA for the CDR3: TGTGCCAGCAGCTCCGGACTAGCGGGAGCGTACAATGAGCAGTTCTTC.

The V call is TRBV10-1, the J call TRBJ1-2; D is unresolved. Per the germline V gene, CDR1 is WNHNN and CDR2 is SYGVQD (reference sequence). Trimming removed 3 bases at V and 4 bases at J, with 6 bases between. This CDR3 has 12 amino acids. The CDR3 is CASSDSGYGYTF. Written as DNA, the CDR3 is TGCGCCAGCAGTGACAGCGGCTATGGCTACACCTTC.

This clone was seen only a few times. The chain joins TRBV7-9 to TRBJ1-2, with TRBD1 matching over 8 bases. The V segment lost 1 base and the J segment 6 bases; nucleotides outside the gene matches: 4. This CDR3 contains 14 residues. Germline V lookup: CDR1 SEHNR, CDR2 FQNEAQ (reference sequence). This chain's CDR3 is CASSLDRGNHGYTF. The CDR3 DNA is TGTGCCAGCAGCTTAGACAGGGGGAACCATGGCTACACCTTC.

The rearrangement uses TRBV4-3 and TRBJ1-1; tentatively, D is TRBD1 (6 bases). Germline CDR1 reads LGHNA; CDR2 reads YSLEER. This CDR3 comprises 15 residues. The V and J ends lost 2 bases and 6 bases respectively, with 16 bases between them. CDR3 sequence reads: CASSQTRDTDPEAFF. The CDR3 nucleotides read TGCGCCAGCAGCCAAACCCGGGACACGGACCCTGAAGCTTTCTTT.

V and J are TRBV28 and TRBJ2-7, with 10 bases identical to TRBD2. The germline V gene has CDR1 MDHEN and CDR2 SYDVKM. The CDR3 extends over 14 amino acids. Trimming cost V 6 bases and J 6 bases; bases outside gene matches: 8. CDR3: CASSPASGSAEQYF. CDR3 bases: TGTGCCAGCAGCCCTGCTAGCGGGAGCGCCGAGCAGTACTTC.

The chain couples TRBV7-9 to TRBJ2-3, with 7 positions matching TRBD1. V gave up 7 bases and J gave up 3 bases; unmatched junction bases: 10. The CDR3 consists of 15 residues. Germline V CDR1 and CDR2: SEHNR, FQNEAQ (reference sequence). CDR3 sequence reads: CASKLQGTATDTQYF. In DNA, the CDR3 is TGTGCCAGCAAGCTCCAAGGGACAGCGACAGATACGCAGTATTTT.

V is TRBV11-2 and J is TRBJ2-7; D is ambiguous. The length of the CDR3 is 16 residues. The germline V gene has CDR1 SGHAT and CDR2 FQNNGV. V was clipped by 0 bases and J by 7 bases, with 19 bases between them. The CDR3 is CASSLDLEANRREQYF. CDR3 sequence (DNA): TGTGCCAGCAGCTTAGATCTTGAGGCCAACCGTAGGGAGCAGTACTTC.

This clone turned up a few times. V and J are TRBV6-5 and TRBJ1-5, with a tentative D call TRBD1 (5 bases). The length of the CDR3 is 13 residues. Trimming took 5 bases from V and 5 from J, leaving 10 bases between them. CDR1 MNHEY and CDR2 SVGAGI come from the germline V gene. CDR3 protein: CASSRDSDQPQHF. The CDR3 DNA reads as TGTGCCAGCAGTAGAGACAGTGATCAGCCCCAGCATTTT.

The chain is built from TRBV18 and TRBJ2-2, with no clear D. The germline V gene has CDR1 KGHSH and CDR2 LQKENI. The CDR3 is 12 residues long. V lost 3 bases and J 4 bases, leaving 3 bases between the germline ends. CDR3 nucleotide sequence: TGTGCCAGCTCACCGGCCACCGGGGAGCTGTTTTTT. Protein sequence: CASSPATGELFF. Filled out from reference TRBV18 and TRBJ2-2, the complete variable domain reads NAGVMQNPRHLVRRRGQEARLRCSPMKGHSHVYWYRQLPEEGLKFMVYLQKENIIDESGMPKERFSAEFPKEGPSILRIQQVVRGDSAAYFCASSPATGELFFGEGSRLTVL.

The gene calls are TRBV7-9 and TRBJ1-2; D is unclear. V was pared by 0 bases and J by 7 bases, with 12 bases between. The CDR3 totals 14 residues. Germline lookup yields CDR1 SEHNR and CDR2 FQNEAQ (reference sequence). CDR3 sequence reads: CASSLAYARGGYTF. CDR3 sequence (DNA): TGTGCCAGCAGCTTAGCGTATGCTAGAGGTGGCTACACCTTC.

This sequence joins TRBV6-5 and TRBJ1-2; TRBD1 matches at 7 bases. The CDR3 consists of 16 residues. After removal of 1 base from V and 3 bases from J, the junction contained 8 bases not matched to a gene. Per germline, CDR1 MNHEY and CDR2 SVGAGI. The CDR3 nucleotides are TGTGCCAGCAGTTACTGGGGGGACAGACCGCACTATGGCTACACCTTC. Translating it yields CASSYWGDRPHYGYTF.